The T cell receptor beta chain under discussion was sequenced for a study of cytomegalovirus exposure and HLA in healthy donors. Notes on the study in general: The study listed under 200 cytomegalovirus-associated TCR beta chains. Upon later analysis, TCR association rates were observed to vary by HLA locus, being highest for DRB1 and lowest for HLA-C.

This CDR3 is built from 15 residues. CDR1 and CDR2 from the germline V gene are SGDLS and YYNGEE. V was clipped by 2 bases and J by 1 base; unmatched bases: 4. PCR involved 60 Vbeta and 13 Jbeta primers. Profiled with immunoSEQ multiplex PCR; TCRdb holds only in-frame clones, not every one. The table lists about 150,000 clones, roughly 83% of them singletons, with approximately 8% in the top ten. This clone was found a few times. Its antigen is still unknown. Sequencing was performed on PBMCs. This TCR was recovered from a young man in good health and CMV-seropositive. This chain connects TRBV9 to TRBJ2-5; 8 bases align to TRBD2. DNA of the CDR3: TGTGCCAGCAGCGTCGGGACTAGGTCCCAAGAGACCCAGTACTTC. Translated, it gives CASSVGTRSQETQYF.